A single sample is the source of the 32 T cell receptor beta chains below, sequenced in a study of cytomegalovirus exposure and HLA in healthy donors. Primers: 60 Vbeta forward and 13 Jbeta reverse. Libraries were prepared by immunoSEQ multiplex PCR; TCRdb keeps only in-frame clonotypes and omits some of them. The sample carries 200,000 to 250,000 clones, more than 85% recorded once. Sequenced material: PBMCs. The receptors derive from a young woman in good health and CMV-seronegative.

The chain combines TRBV7-7 with TRBJ2-5, with TRBD1 identical over 7 bases. This CDR3 is 14 amino acids long. Germline V CDR1 and CDR2: SSHAT, FNYEAQ (reference sequence). The V and J ends lost 4 bases and 5 bases, in that order; junction bases with no gene match: 7. The chain's CDR3 is CASSSSGGLETQYF. The CDR3, as DNA: TGTGCCAGCAGCTCTTCAGGGGGATTGGAGACCCAGTACTTC.

The gene calls are TRBV7-9 and TRBJ2-1; 7 bases fit TRBD2. The CDR3 totals 17 residues. The V gene end was trimmed by 4 bases and the J gene end by 3 bases; junction bases not matched to a gene: 12. Germline values: CDR1 SEHNR, CDR2 FQNEAQ (reference sequence). CDR3 DNA: TGTGCCAGCAGCTCCACTTCTTCGGGAGGAATCTACAATGAGCAGTTCTTC. Translation gives CASSSTSSGGIYNEQFF.

This chain links TRBV5-4 with TRBJ2-3, with 9 nucleotides matching TRBD2. This CDR3 contains 16 residues. The germline gives CDR1 SGHNT, CDR2 YYREEE (reference sequence). J was trimmed by 4 bases and V by 4 bases; bases with no gene match: 10. CDR3: CASSGAGGLKSDTQYF. The CDR3 DNA follows: TGTGCCAGCAGCGGAGCGGGGGGCCTAAAATCAGATACGCAGTATTTT.

This clone was detected a few times. The V gene is TRBV11-2, the J gene TRBJ2-2, with TRBD2 identical over 7 bases. The V segment lost 0 bases and the J segment 5 bases; nucleotides outside the gene matches: 6. Germline V CDR1 and CDR2: SGHAT, FQNNGV. This CDR3 is 16 amino acids long. CDR3 loop: CASSLEREKRTGELFF. For the CDR3, the DNA is TGTGCCAGCAGCTTAGAGCGGGAGAAACGAACCGGGGAGCTGTTTTTT.

The chain recombines TRBV10-2 with TRBJ2-1, with D perhaps matching TRBD2 (6 bases). Trimming pared 9 bases from V and 4 bases from J, leaving 16 bases between. The CDR3 consists of 14 residues. CDR1 and CDR2 (germline): WSHSY, SAAADI. DNA of the CDR3: TGCGCCAGTGGATTCGGGACTTCGTACAATGAGCAGTTCTTC. It is translated as CASGFGTSYNEQFF.

This chain uses TRBV19 with TRBJ1-5; 7 nucleotides match TRBD1. The length of the CDR3 is 15 residues. The V segment lost 3 bases and the J segment 4 bases; nucleotides outside the gene matches: 6. From germline, CDR1 is LNHDA and CDR2 SQIVND (reference sequence). This CDR3 is CASSMRDSSNQPQHF. The CDR3 DNA reads TGTGCCAGTAGTATGAGGGACAGTTCTAATCAGCCCCAGCATTTT.

CDR3 region: CASSVASNEKLFF. CDR3 nucleotide sequence: TGTGCCAGCAGCGTAGCCAGTAATGAAAAACTGTTTTTT. The genes are TRBV9 and TRBJ1-4; no clear D. The CDR3 totals 13 residues. Germline CDR1 SGDLS, CDR2 YYNGEE. Trimming took 0 bases from V and 4 from J, leaving 4 bases between them.

The genes are TRBV7-2 and TRBJ1-2; no definite D call. Trimming shortened V by 6 bases and J by 8 bases, and 16 bases separated the two germline ends. In germline, CDR1 is SGHTA, CDR2 FQGNSA. There are 13 residues in the CDR3. In DNA form, the CDR3 reads TGTGCCAGCAGTTCATTCGCCACGGGGGGCTACACCTTC. Protein product: CASSSFATGGYTF.

The chain carries TRBV7-3 and TRBJ2-1; the match to TRBD2 covers 9 bases. The CDR3 has 15 residues. The germline V gene has CDR1 SGHTA and CDR2 FQGTGA. Unmatched junction bases numbered 8, after V lost 5 bases and J lost 6 bases. The CDR3 region is CASSLSSGSGNEQFF. The CDR3 DNA sequence: TGTGCCAGCAGCCTAAGTAGCGGGAGCGGCAATGAGCAGTTCTTC.

Points on this clone: Different DNA sequences within this sample yield the same CDR3. The V call is TRBV7-2, the J call TRBJ2-1; D perhaps matches TRBD1 (5 bases). V lost 1 base and J lost 1, with 8 bases in between. Per germline, CDR1 SGHTA and CDR2 FQGNSA. This CDR3 is built from 15 residues. The CDR3 region has the DNA TGTGCCAGCAGCTTAGGGGCAGGGTCCTACAATGAGCAGTTCTTC. Amino acid sequence: CASSLGAGSYNEQFF.

The chain has TRBV7-9 and TRBJ1-4, with no clear D. CDR3 size: 13 residues. The ends were cut back, 7 bases at V and 8 bases at J, with 14 bases in the middle. Germline V CDR1 and CDR2: SEHNR, FQNEAQ (reference sequence). Here the CDR3 DNA reads TGTGCCAGCAAGGGTAGCGAGTGGGAAAAACTGTTTTTT. Translating gives CASKGSEWEKLFF.

The chain recombines TRBV5-1 with TRBJ1-2; no definite D call. V shed 3 bases and J shed 6 bases, with 6 bases lying between them. CDR3 length: 11 residues. The V gene's germline CDR1 is SGHRS and CDR2 YFSETQ. In nucleotides, the CDR3 is TGCGCCAGCAGCTCCCGGGATGGCTACACCTTC. Its protein is CASSSRDGYTF.

The chain recombines TRBV2 with TRBJ1-5, with 8 positions matching TRBD1. This CDR3 is 16 amino acids long. Germline CDR1 and CDR2: SNHLY and FYNNEI. The V gene end was trimmed by 6 bases and the J gene end by 6 bases; junction bases not matched to a gene: 13. This chain's CDR3 is CASRKLGTGLTQPQHF. The CDR3 DNA follows: TGTGCCAGCAGGAAATTAGGGACAGGTCTTACTCAGCCCCAGCATTTT.

The chain carries TRBV14 and TRBJ2-7, with 10 positions matching TRBD2. The V segment lost 3 bases and the J segment 3 bases; nucleotides outside the gene matches: 5. The length of the CDR3 is 15 residues. CDR1 is SGHDN, CDR2 FVKESK, per germline. The CDR3 here is CASSHPSGSYYEQYF. The CDR3 region has the DNA TGTGCCAGCAGCCACCCTAGCGGGAGTTACTACGAGCAGTACTTC. Looking up the rest from reference TRBV14 and TRBJ2-7 gives the full variable domain: EAGVTQFPSHSVIEKGQTVTLRCDPISGHDNLYWYRRVMGKEIKFLLHFVKESKQDESGMPNNRFLAERTGGTYSTLKVQPAELEDSGVYFCASSHPSGSYYEQYFGPGTRLTVT.

This chain joins TRBV27 and TRBJ2-2, with 13 nucleotides matching TRBD2. With 2 bases clipped from V and 0 bases from J, the junction kept 6 bases outside the gene matches. Germline-derived CDR1 and CDR2 are MNHEY and SMNVEV (reference sequence). This CDR3 comprises 19 residues. CDR3 region: CASSLVGLAGATNTGELFF. CDR3 sequence (DNA): TGTGCCAGCAGTTTAGTTGGACTAGCGGGAGCGACGAACACCGGGGAGCTGTTTTTT.

CDR3 in amino acids: CASLGAGVGTDTQYF. The DNA for the CDR3 is TGTGCCAGCCTGGGGGCGGGGGTGGGCACAGATACGCAGTATTTT. This chain uses TRBV6-1 with TRBJ2-3; D may be TRBD2 (7 bases). The length of the CDR3 is 15 residues. From germline, CDR1 is MNHNS and CDR2 SASEGT. Trimming removed 8 bases from V and 1 base from J, with 16 bases in between.

This rearrangement joins TRBV19 to TRBJ2-5; 8 nucleotides agree with TRBD1. Germline values: CDR1 LNHDA, CDR2 SQIVND (reference sequence). The CDR3 spans 14 residues. Trimming at V came to 6 bases and at J to 4 bases, leaving 7 bases not matched to a gene. CDR3 sequence (DNA): TGTGCCAGTAGCTTCGGACAGGGCGCAGAGACCCAGTACTTC. Protein product: CASSFGQGAETQYF.

This clone was observed a few times. This sequence joins TRBV4-2 and TRBJ2-1; TRBD1 is a possible D gene (8 bases). CDR1 is LGHNA, CDR2 YNFKEQ, per germline. Trimming cost V 0 bases and J 7 bases, with 19 bases left between them. This CDR3 is 17 amino acids long. The DNA of the CDR3 is TGTGCCAGCAGCCAAGATGGCGGAACAGGGGGGGAGAATGAGCAGTTCTTC. Its protein product is CASSQDGGTGGENEQFF.

This clone was seen only once. The sample contains more than one DNA sequence encoding this CDR3. The rearrangement joins TRBV5-1 to TRBJ2-1; the match to TRBD2 covers 7 bases. CDR1 and CDR2 (germline): SGHRS, YFSETQ. V trimming: 2 bases; J trimming: 0 bases; junction bases outside the gene matches: 2. CDR3 length: 15 residues. The CDR3 loop is CASSFSGTSYNEQFF. The CDR3 DNA reads TGCGCCAGCAGCTTCAGCGGGACCTCCTACAATGAGCAGTTCTTC.

The chain links TRBV18 to TRBJ2-2, with unresolved D. V was trimmed by 4 bases and J by 0 bases, leaving 6 bases between them. CDR3 length equals 14 residues. Germline V gives CDR1 KGHSH, CDR2 LQKENI. The CDR3 sequence: CASSLTPNTGELFF. The CDR3 DNA sequence: TGTGCCAGCTCACTTACACCGAACACCGGGGAGCTGTTTTTT.

This chain connects TRBV5-5 to TRBJ2-2; the match to TRBD2 covers 11 bases. CDR3 length: 18 amino acids. CDR1 is SGHKS and CDR2 is YYEKEE in the germline V gene (reference sequence). With V trimmed by 0 bases and J by 2 bases, 6 bases remained unmatched. Here the CDR3 reads CASSLALAGGPNTGELFF. As DNA, the CDR3 is TGTGCCAGCAGCTTGGCTCTAGCGGGGGGCCCCAACACCGGGGAGCTGTTTTTT.

The rearrangement uses TRBV25-1 and TRBJ2-7; TRBD1 is a possible D gene (5 bases). Per the germline V gene, CDR1 is MGHDK and CDR2 is SYGVNS. This CDR3 has 14 residues. V was cut by 4 bases and J by 6 bases, with 16 bases left in between. The CDR3 spells CASSGAGWLGEQYF. CDR3 DNA: TGTGCCAGCAGTGGGGCAGGGTGGCTAGGCGAGCAGTACTTC.

Worth noting for this clone: The CDR3 end shows no conserved phenylalanine or tryptophan, and so a read error is likely. Because the CDR3's place on the DNA is in doubt, the DNA is left out and the CDR3 is given as listed by TCRdb. The chain couples TRBV6-1 to TRBJ2-3; the D segment call TRBD2 is taken from the table without a DNA check. Inclusive of both ends, the CDR3 amounts to 13 amino acids. CDR1 and CDR2 from the germline V gene are MNHNS and SASEGT. CDR3 amino acids: CASNAALAAPQLV.

The chain is built from TRBV7-9 and TRBJ2-2, with 7 bases that match TRBD1. CDR3 size: 15 residues. Trimming took 1 base from V and 3 from J; bases not matched to a gene: 2. Germline values: CDR1 SEHNR, CDR2 FQNEAQ (reference sequence). CDR3 residues: CASSLDRGYTGELFF. CDR3 nucleotide sequence: TGTGCCAGCAGCTTAGACAGGGGTTACACCGGGGAGCTGTTTTTT.

In DNA form, the CDR3 reads TGCGCCAGCAGCGCCTCTAGCGGGCACAATGAGCAGTTCTTC. This codes for CASSASSGHNEQFF. The J gene is TRBJ2-1, the V gene TRBV5-1, with 8 positions matching TRBD2. The CDR3 is made up of 14 amino acids. Losses at the gene ends were 4 bases for V and 5 bases for J; bases not matched to a gene: 5. The V gene's germline CDR1 is SGHRS and CDR2 YFSETQ.

CDR3 in amino acids: CASSLKWRAGSYNEQFF. CDR3 nucleotides: TGTGCCAGCAGTTTAAAATGGCGAGCGGGTTCCTACAATGAGCAGTTCTTC. This chain links TRBV27 with TRBJ2-1; D may be TRBD2 (6 bases). CDR1 is MNHEY, CDR2 SMNVEV, per germline (reference sequence). CDR3 size: 17 residues. The V end lost 2 bases, the J end lost 1 base, and 15 bases lay between the germline ends.

The chain recombines TRBV27 with TRBJ2-5, with a weak D call TRBD1 (6 bases). The J call may be faulty, since TRBJ2-7 better matches the DNA end. Germline V gives CDR1 MNHEY, CDR2 SMNVEV (reference sequence). This CDR3 is 14 amino acids long. The CDR3 loop reads CASSRGQQTGEQYF. CDR3 coding DNA: TGTGCCAGCAGTCGTGGACAGCAGACAGGCGAGCAGTACTTC.

The rearrangement links TRBV19 to TRBJ2-7, with a tentative D call TRBD2 (5 bases). Per the germline V gene, CDR1 is LNHDA and CDR2 is SQIVND (reference sequence). CDR3 length: 15 amino acids. Trimming removed 1 base at V and 3 bases at J, with 13 bases between. The chain's CDR3 is CASSIGRRAFYEQYF. DNA for the CDR3: TGTGCCAGTAGTATAGGTCGGCGGGCTTTCTACGAGCAGTACTTC.

The chain links TRBV4-1 to TRBJ2-1; TRBD2 agrees at 11 bases. Germline values: CDR1 MGHRA, CDR2 YSYEKL. The trim removed 1 base at V and 4 bases at J, leaving 6 bases unmatched. This CDR3 comprises 17 residues. The CDR3 bases are TGCGCCAGCAGCCAAGCTGTTAGCGGGGGGGGATACAATGAGCAGTTCTTC. It codes for CASSQAVSGGGYNEQFF.

This chain joins TRBV10-1 and TRBJ1-2; D is undetermined. The CDR3 sequence is 13 residues long. In germline, CDR1 is WNHNN, CDR2 SYGVQD (reference sequence). V dropped 11 bases and J dropped 2 bases, with 15 bases sitting between them. This CDR3 reads CAALNGGNYGYTF. The CDR3 nucleotides read TGCGCCGCTCTGAACGGCGGGAACTATGGCTACACCTTC.

The chain links TRBV20-1 to TRBJ1-2; D is unresolved. From germline, CDR1 is DFQATT and CDR2 SNEGSKA (reference sequence). The germline V and J ends were trimmed by 6 bases and 5 bases, with 10 bases remaining between them. The CDR3 is 11 amino acids. The CDR3, as DNA: TGCAGTGCCCCACGAGGTTATGGCTACACCTTC. It yields the protein CSAPRGYGYTF.

The chain employs TRBV30 and TRBJ2-7; 13 bases align to TRBD2. The V gene's germline CDR1 is GTSNPN and CDR2 SVGIG (reference sequence). Unmatched junction bases numbered 9, after V lost 4 bases and J lost 3 bases. The CDR3 sequence is 16 residues long. The CDR3 DNA reads TGTGCCTGGAAGGCCGAACTAGCGGGAGGGAGCTACGAGCAGTACTTC. Translated: CAWKAELAGGSYEQYF.